This TCR beta chain derives from a study of graft-versus-host responses after intestinal transplantation. The table came from immunoSEQ multiplex PCR; TCRdb's copy has only in-frame clones and leaves some out. The table lists 23,000 or so clones, roughly 90% of them singletons. The V gene end was trimmed by 8 bases and the J gene end by 0 bases; junction bases not matched to a gene: 3. The CDR3 is made up of 14 amino acids. Germline-derived CDR1 and CDR2 are MNHNS and SASEGT. This sequence was found in a human patient who received an intestinal transplant, so some T cells may come from the graft donor. V gene TRBV6-1 combines with J gene TRBJ2-7, with TRBD2 identical over 11 bases. Here the sequenced sample was PBMCs, taken 39 days after intestinal transplant. The CDR3 DNA reads as TGTGCCAGCGGGACTAGCGGTAGCTCCTACGAGCAGTACTTC. Its protein is CASGTSGSSYEQYF.